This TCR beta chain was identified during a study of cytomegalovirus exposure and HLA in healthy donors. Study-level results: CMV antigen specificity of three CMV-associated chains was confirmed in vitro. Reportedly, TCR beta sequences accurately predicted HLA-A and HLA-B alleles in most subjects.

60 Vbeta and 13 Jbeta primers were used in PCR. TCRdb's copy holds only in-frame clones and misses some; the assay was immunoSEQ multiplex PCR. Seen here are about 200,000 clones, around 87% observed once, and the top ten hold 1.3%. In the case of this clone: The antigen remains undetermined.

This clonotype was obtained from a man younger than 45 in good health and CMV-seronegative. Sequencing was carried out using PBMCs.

CDR3 amino acids: CASSEGTASGNTIYF. In DNA, the CDR3 is TGCGCCAGCAGTGAGGGGACAGCTTCTGGAAACACCATATATTTT. The chain employs TRBV10-2 and TRBJ1-3; 7 bases are a match to TRBD1. The length of the CDR3 is 15 residues. CDR1 is WSHSY and CDR2 is SAAADI in the germline V gene. The V segment lost 2 bases and the J segment 1 base; nucleotides outside the gene matches: 2.